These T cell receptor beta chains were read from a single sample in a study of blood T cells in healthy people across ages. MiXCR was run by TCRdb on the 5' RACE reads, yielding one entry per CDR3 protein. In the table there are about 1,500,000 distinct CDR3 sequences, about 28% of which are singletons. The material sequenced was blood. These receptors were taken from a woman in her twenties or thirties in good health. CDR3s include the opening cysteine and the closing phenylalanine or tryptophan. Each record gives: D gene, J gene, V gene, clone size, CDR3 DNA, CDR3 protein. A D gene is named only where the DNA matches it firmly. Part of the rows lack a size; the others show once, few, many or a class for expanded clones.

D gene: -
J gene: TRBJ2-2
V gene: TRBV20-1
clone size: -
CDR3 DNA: TGCAGTGCTAAGTCCACGGTCGACACCGGGGAGCTGTTTTTT
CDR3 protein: CSAKSTVDTGELFF

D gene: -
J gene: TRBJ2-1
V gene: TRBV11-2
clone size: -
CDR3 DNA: TGTGCCAGCAGCTTACGGCGGGGGCCATTTAATGAGCAGTTCTTC
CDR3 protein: CASSLRRGPFNEQFF

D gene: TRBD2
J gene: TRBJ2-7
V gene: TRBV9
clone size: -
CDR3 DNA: TGTGCCAGCAGCGAAAAGGAGGGGGGACTAGCGGGAGAGGCCTACGAGCAGTACTTC
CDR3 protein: CASSEKEGGLAGEAYEQYF

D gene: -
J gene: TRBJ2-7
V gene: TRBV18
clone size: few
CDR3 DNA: TGTGCCAGCTCATTCGCCGGGCCCCCCAACGAGCAGTACTTC
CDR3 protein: CASSFAGPPNEQYF

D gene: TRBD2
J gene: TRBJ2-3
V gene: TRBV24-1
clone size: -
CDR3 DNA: TGTGCCACCAGTGATTTCCGGACTAGCGGGGGCGCAGATACGCAGTATTTT
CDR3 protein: CATSDFRTSGGADTQYF

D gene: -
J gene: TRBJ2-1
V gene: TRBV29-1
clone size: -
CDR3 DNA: TGCAGCGCCCTACTACTCTCCTACAATGAGCAGTTCTTC
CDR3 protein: CSALLLSYNEQFF

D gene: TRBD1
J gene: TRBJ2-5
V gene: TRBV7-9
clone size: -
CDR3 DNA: TGTGCCAGCAGCTTTTTCACGGACAGGGCTGAGACCCAGTACTTC
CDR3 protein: CASSFFTDRAETQYF

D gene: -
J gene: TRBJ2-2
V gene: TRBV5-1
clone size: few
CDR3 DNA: TGCGCCAGCGAGGAGGGGGCGAGGGATACCGGGGAGCTGTTTTTT
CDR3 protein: CASEEGARDTGELFF

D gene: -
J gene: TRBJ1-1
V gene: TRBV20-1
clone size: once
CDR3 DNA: TGCAGTGCTAGATTGGCAGGGAGACCGAACACTGAAGCTTTCTTT
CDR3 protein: CSARLAGRPNTEAFF

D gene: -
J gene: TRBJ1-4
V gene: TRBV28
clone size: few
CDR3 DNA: TGTGCCAGCAGTACGCTGCCTAATGAAAAACTGTTTTTT
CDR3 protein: CASSTLPNEKLFF

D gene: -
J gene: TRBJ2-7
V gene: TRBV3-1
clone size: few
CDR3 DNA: TGTGCCAGCAGCCAAGCGACAGTCCCCGAGCAGTACTTC
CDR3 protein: CASSQATVPEQYF

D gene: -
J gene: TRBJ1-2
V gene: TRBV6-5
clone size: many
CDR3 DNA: TGTGCCAGCAGGATATCTCCGGGCCCTTATGGCTACACCTTC
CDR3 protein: CASRISPGPYGYTF

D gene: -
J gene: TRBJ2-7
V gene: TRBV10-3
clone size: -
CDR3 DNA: TGTGCCATCAGTGCCGTCTTGGGGAACGAGCAGTACTTC
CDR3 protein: CAISAVLGNEQYF

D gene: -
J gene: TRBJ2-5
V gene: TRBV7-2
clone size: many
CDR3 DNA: TGTGCCAGCAGCTTAGCGGACTTGGGGGGGACCCAGTACTTC
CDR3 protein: CASSLADLGGTQYF

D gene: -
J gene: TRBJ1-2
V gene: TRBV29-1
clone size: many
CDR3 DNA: TGCAGCGTTGAAACCGGGGCTGGCAACTATGGCTACACCTTC
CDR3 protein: CSVETGAGNYGYTF

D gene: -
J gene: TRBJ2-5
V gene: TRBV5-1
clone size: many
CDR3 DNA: TGTGCCAGCTCTCCGGACAGTTTCCAAGAGACCCAGTACTTC
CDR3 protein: CASSPDSFQETQYF

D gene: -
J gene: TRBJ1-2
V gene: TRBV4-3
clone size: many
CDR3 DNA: TGCGCCAGCAGCCAAGAGCCTAGCTGGTATGGCTACACCTTC
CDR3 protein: CASSQEPSWYGYTF

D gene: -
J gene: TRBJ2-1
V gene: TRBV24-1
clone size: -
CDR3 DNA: TGTGCCACCAGTGATGCTACCCCGACTGATTCCAATGAGCAGTTCTTC
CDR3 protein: CATSDATPTDSNEQFF

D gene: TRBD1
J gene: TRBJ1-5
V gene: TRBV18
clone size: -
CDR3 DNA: TGTGCCAGCTCAGGCGACAGGGTGTTTAATCAGCCCCAGCATTTT
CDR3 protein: CASSGDRVFNQPQHF

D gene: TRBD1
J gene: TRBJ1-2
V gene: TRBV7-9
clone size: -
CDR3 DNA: TGTGCCAGCAGCCAATTGGACAGGGGGCTCGGCTACACCTTC
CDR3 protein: CASSQLDRGLGYTF

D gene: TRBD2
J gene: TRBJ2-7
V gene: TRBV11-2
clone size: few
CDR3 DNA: TGTGCCAGCAGCTTAGCAGCGGGGTTATACTACGAGCAGTACTTC
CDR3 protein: CASSLAAGLYYEQYF

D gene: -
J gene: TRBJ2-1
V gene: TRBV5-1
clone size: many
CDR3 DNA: TGTGCCAGCAGCTTAGAATTAAGCTCCTACAATGAGCAGTTCTTC
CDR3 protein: CASSLELSSYNEQFF

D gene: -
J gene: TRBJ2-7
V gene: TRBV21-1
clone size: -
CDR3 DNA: TGTGCCAGCAGCAAAGAAGGGGGCGCATCCTACGAGCAGTACTTC
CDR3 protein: CASSKEGGASYEQYF

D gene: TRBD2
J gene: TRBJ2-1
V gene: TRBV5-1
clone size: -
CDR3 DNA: TGCGCCAGCAGCTCAACTAGCGCTCCTTCCACTGAGCAGTTCTTC
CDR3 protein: CASSSTSAPSTEQFF

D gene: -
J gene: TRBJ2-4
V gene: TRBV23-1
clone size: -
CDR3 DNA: TGCGCCAGCAGTCAATCGGGTCGCCTGGGGGCCAAAAACATTCAGTACTTC
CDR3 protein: CASSQSGRLGAKNIQYF

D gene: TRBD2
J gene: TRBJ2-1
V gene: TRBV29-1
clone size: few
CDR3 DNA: TGCAGCGGAAGGACTAGCGGCCTCAATGAGCAGTTCTTC
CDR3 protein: CSGRTSGLNEQFF

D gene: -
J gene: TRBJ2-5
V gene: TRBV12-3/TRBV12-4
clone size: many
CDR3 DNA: TGTGCCAGCAGCCAATCGCAGTTGAGCGAGACCCAGTACTTC
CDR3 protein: CASSQSQLSETQYF

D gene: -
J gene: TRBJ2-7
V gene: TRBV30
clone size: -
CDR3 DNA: TGTGCCTGGACTCGAGGGGGGATCGAGCAGTACTTC
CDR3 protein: CAWTRGGIEQYF

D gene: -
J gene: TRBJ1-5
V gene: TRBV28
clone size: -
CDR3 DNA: TGTGCCAGCAGTTGGGTGGGGTGGGAGCAGCCCCAGCATTTT
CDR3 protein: CASSWVGWEQPQHF

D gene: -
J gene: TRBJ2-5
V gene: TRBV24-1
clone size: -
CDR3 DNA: TGTGCCACCAGTGACGGGACTCCAAACCAAGAGACCCAGTACTTC
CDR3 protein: CATSDGTPNQETQYF

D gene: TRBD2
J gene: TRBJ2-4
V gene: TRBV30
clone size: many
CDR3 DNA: TGTGCCTGGATCCCAGCGGGGGGGTTTCAGTACTTC
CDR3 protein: CAWIPAGGFQYF

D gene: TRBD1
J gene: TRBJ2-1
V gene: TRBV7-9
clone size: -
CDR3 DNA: TGTGCCAGCAGCCGGGAAAGGACAGGGAAAAATGAGCAGTTCTTC
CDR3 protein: CASSRERTGKNEQFF

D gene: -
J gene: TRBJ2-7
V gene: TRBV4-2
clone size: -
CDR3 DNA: TGTGCCAGCAGCCAAGATCGGGGAGGCGCGTACGAGCAGTACTTC
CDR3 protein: CASSQDRGGAYEQYF

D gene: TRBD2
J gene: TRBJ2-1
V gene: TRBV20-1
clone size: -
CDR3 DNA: TGCAGTGCTAGAGATGGGACTAGTCCGAGCTCCTACAATGAGCAGTTCTTC
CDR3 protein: CSARDGTSPSSYNEQFF

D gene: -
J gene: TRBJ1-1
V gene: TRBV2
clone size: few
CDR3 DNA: TGTGCCAGCAGTGTTGAGGGGCTCGGGAACACTGAAGCTTTCTTT
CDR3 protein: CASSVEGLGNTEAFF

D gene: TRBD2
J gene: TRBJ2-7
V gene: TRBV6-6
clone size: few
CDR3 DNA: TGTGCCAGCAGTTTGACTAGCACCACCTACGAGCAGTACTTC
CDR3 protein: CASSLTSTTYEQYF